This entry describes one T cell receptor beta chain. Enrolled during active infection, Seattle patients were then followed longitudinally. TCRdb keeps only in-frame clones here, not all; method: immunoSEQ multiplex PCR. Found here are under 200,000 clones, around four fifths of them singletons; the top ten hold more than 14%. The sample is drawn from a study of blood T cell repertoires in COVID-19. Study information: COVID-19 samples from acute and convalescent phases originated in the United States, Italy and Spain. Sources were T cells, B-cell-depleted T cells, or PBMCs; the material itself was cDNA or gDNA.

Trimming at V came to 4 bases and at J to 8 bases, leaving 2 bases not matched to a gene. Germline V gene sequence: CDR1 MNHEY, CDR2 SMNVEV (reference sequence). The CDR3 runs to 12 residues. The chain joins TRBV27 to TRBJ1-2; 9 bases align to TRBD1. The sequence came from a woman in her seventies with COVID-19, enrolled during active disease. Input material: peripheral blood. CDR3 DNA sequence: TGTGCCAGCAGTTCAACAGGGGGCGGCTACACCTTC. The encoded protein is CASSSTGGGYTF.